This T cell receptor beta chain was obtained from a study of CD8+ T cells in alopecia areata. Study information: Skin-grafted roughly 6-10-week-old female C3H/HeJ mice received tissue from roughly 6-13-month-old C3H/HeJ donors with spontaneous alopecia.

Study results and caveats: Sequencing of scalp tissue also captures the resident alphabeta T cells of normal skin.

This CDR3 spans 15 amino acids. V was pared by 2 bases and J by 3 bases, with 6 bases of the junction left unmatched. The germline CDR1 and CDR2 sequences are SGHSN and HYEKVE. RNA extraction and reverse transcription yielded cDNA as sequencing template. The protocol was immunoSEQ multiplex PCR, while the TCRdb copy is restricted to in-frame clones and leaves out a portion. The record shows about 120,000 clones for this sample, with no singletons present. As concerns this clone: The target antigen is unknown. Germline and genes: mouse. The read terminates 4 residues before the CDR3 end, so the remaining end is supplied by the germline J gene.

The source of this sequence is a C3H/HeJ mouse with alopecia areata. The strain's MHC: H2-k. The chain has TRBV12-1 and TRBJ1-2; TRBD1 matches 9 bases. The sequencing input was lesional skin. The DNA read from the CDR3 is TGTGCCAGCTCTCCCACAGGGGGCTGGGACTCC. This translates into CASSPTGGWDS. The CDR3 as a whole reads CASSPTGGWDSDYTF.